This record looks at one T cell receptor beta chain sequence and its context. This CDR3 spans 11 amino acids. Germline values: CDR1 MNHNS, CDR2 SASEGT. Deletions cut 2 bases from V and 6 bases from J, with 2 bases between. The sample belongs to a study of control samples from healthy donors and cancer patients. This table comes from immunoSEQ multiplex PCR, and its TCRdb copy is limited to in-frame clones, with some not included. The sample has about 120,000 clones, more than 90% seen once; the top ten hold around 5.4%. The genes are TRBV6-1 and TRBJ2-1; D remains unclear. The source material was blood. The receptor was derived from a man aged 18 to 29 in good health. CDR3 sequence reads: CASSEINEQFF. The CDR3 region has the DNA TGTGCCAGCAGTGAAATCAATGAGCAGTTCTTC.